This T cell receptor beta chain was captured by sequencing in a study of T cell repertoires in cytomegalovirus infection. The CDR3 has 14 amino acids. CDR1 is LGHDT, CDR2 YNNKEL, per germline (reference sequence). The V segment lost 6 bases and the J segment 1 base; nucleotides outside the gene matches: 2. Study findings and constraints: In two of eight donors, the top clonotype was HLA-C-restricted CMV-specific. People with CMV and the relevant HLA were identified by cumulative public TCR beta family frequency.

TCRdb re-derived calls from the reads in MiXCR, one entry per CDR3 protein. The sample carries hundreds of thousands of distinct CDR3 sequences, roughly a tenth recorded once. This clonotype was observed many times. Its target is unknown. Sequences were obtained from PBMCs. V and J are TRBV3-1 and TRBJ2-1; 8 positions agree with TRBD2. The TCR comes from a human donor in good health (CMV status not recorded). Some clones in this sample may be carry-over from other donors' samples. DNA for the CDR3: TGTGCCAGCAGTATAGCGGGATCCTACAATGAGCAGTTCTTC. Amino acids: CASSIAGSYNEQFF.